The 20 T cell receptor beta chains below all came from one sample that was sequenced in a study of CD8+CD57+ T cells in acquired aplastic anemia. Genomic DNA acted as the template from which TCR beta VDJ combination and CDR3 sequence profiling were carried out. TCRdb reprocessed the reads with MiXCR, giving one entry per CDR3 protein. The sample includes 180,000 or so distinct CDR3 sequences, over 40% of them seen just once. In patients chosen for sequencing, flow cytometry had shown CD8+CD57+ cell expansion. Sequencing used sorted CD4+, CD8+, or CD8+CD57+ T cells (not recorded which) from PBMCs. The receptors derive from a human donor with aplastic anemia.

This clonotype was seen just once. Because the CDR3 is missing its conserved closing phenylalanine or tryptophan, this is likely a read error. CDR3 protein: CASSYIMNTEAFL. The CDR3 coding sequence is TGTGCCAGCAGCTATATCATGAACACTGAAGCTTTCTTG. This chain connects TRBV7-6 to TRBJ1-1, with no clear D. Germline lookup yields CDR1 SGHVS and CDR2 FNYEAQ. The ends were cut back, 4 bases at V and 0 bases at J, with 6 bases in the middle. This CDR3 spans 13 amino acids.

This clonotype appeared a single time. The genes are TRBV7-2 and TRBJ2-7; D possibly uses TRBD1 or TRBD2 (5 bases each). Germline values: CDR1 SGHTA, CDR2 FQGNSA. The length of the CDR3 is 13 residues. The V end lost 3 bases, the J end lost 4 bases, and 10 bases lay between the germline ends. The CDR3 region is CASSLPGHYEQYF. CDR3 DNA: TGTGCCAGCAGCTTGCCGGGGCATTACGAGCAGTACTTC.

Worth noting for this clonotype: As the CDR3 is not closed by the conserved phenylalanine or tryptophan, this likely results from a read error. V gene TRBV3-1 combines with J gene TRBJ2-5; D not certain. The V and J ends lost 1 base and 5 bases respectively, with 14 bases between them. The germline V gene encodes CDR1 LGHDT and CDR2 YNNKEL (reference sequence). This CDR3 is built from 15 residues. The CDR3 nucleotides read TGTGCCAGCAGCCAAGCTTCTCTTTTTGGGGAGACCCAGTACCTC. Protein sequence: CASSQASLFGETQYL.

This chain links TRBV20-1 with TRBJ2-5; 9 positions match TRBD2. Germline-derived CDR1 and CDR2 are DFQATT and SNEGSKA (reference sequence). J lost 3 bases, V lost 0 bases, and 8 bases had no gene match. This CDR3 has 16 amino acids. CDR3 sequence: CSARDPLAGGKETQYF. DNA of the CDR3: TGCAGTGCTAGAGATCCCCTCGCGGGAGGGAAAGAGACCCAGTACTTC.

This clonotype was picked up many times. The rearrangement joins TRBV14 to TRBJ2-3; 8 bases line up with TRBD2. CDR1 is SGHDN, CDR2 FVKESK, per germline. With 0 bases clipped from V and 4 bases from J, the junction kept 12 bases outside the gene matches. This CDR3 has 18 amino acids. The CDR3, as DNA: TGTGCCAGCAGCCAAGAATGGGATGGACTAGCCCTATCAGATACGCAGTATTTT. Its translation is CASSQEWDGLALSDTQYF.

The CDR3 loop reads CATRAPTGAGDTQYF. CDR3 DNA sequence: TGTGCCACCAGGGCCCCGACAGGGGCGGGGGATACGCAGTATTTT. This chain uses TRBV19 with TRBJ2-3, with 8 bases matching TRBD1. The CDR3 extends over 15 amino acids. The V gene's germline CDR1 is LNHDA and CDR2 SQIVND (reference sequence). Germline trimming cut 10 bases from V and 6 bases from J; bases unmatched to any gene: 15.

The chain couples TRBV7-3 to TRBJ1-5; a weak D match, TRBD1 (5 bases). This CDR3 contains 14 residues. Trimming stripped 5 bases from V and 2 bases from J, with 10 bases between. Germline CDR1 and CDR2: SGHTA and FQGTGA. The CDR3 loop is CASSPGTGNQPQHF. The CDR3 DNA follows: TGTGCCAGCAGCCCCGGGACGGGCAATCAGCCCCAGCATTTT.

The chain employs TRBV28 and TRBJ1-6, with TRBD1 as a possible D gene (6 bases). Germline V gives CDR1 MDHEN, CDR2 SYDVKM. Trimming cost V 6 bases and J 7 bases, with 16 bases left between them. The CDR3 is 15 residues long. CDR3: CASSSGGGRNSPLHF. CDR3 nucleotide sequence: TGTGCCAGCAGCTCGGGTGGGGGCAGGAATTCACCCCTCCACTTT.

This clonotype was detected ten times or more. The V and J genes are TRBV7-6 and TRBJ1-1; a weak D match, TRBD1 (6 bases). V was cut by 0 bases and J by 0 bases, with 11 bases left in between. CDR1 and CDR2 (germline): SGHVS, FNYEAQ. This CDR3 has 16 amino acids. The CDR3 here is CASSLAAGAMNTEAFF. The DNA of the CDR3 is TGTGCCAGCAGCTTAGCCGCGGGGGCTATGAACACTGAAGCTTTCTTT.

Many counts were recorded for this clonotype. The chain joins TRBV7-9 to TRBJ2-3, with D unresolved. V was shortened by 5 bases and J by 6 bases, with 21 bases between the two germline ends. This CDR3 has 16 residues. Germline CDR1 reads SEHNR; CDR2 reads FQNEAQ (reference sequence). CDR3 DNA: TGTGCCAGCAGCCCCGCCACCAGCGTAGCTCTGGATACGCAGTATTTT. Translation gives CASSPATSVALDTQYF.

V and J are TRBV20-1 and TRBJ1-6, with D unclear. CDR3 length: 12 amino acids. The V end was cut by 2 bases, the J end by 8 bases, with 7 bases between. Germline V CDR1 and CDR2: DFQATT, SNEGSKA (reference sequence). The CDR3 nucleotides are TGCAGTGCTAGATCGGACTATTCACCCCTCCACTTT. Amino acid sequence: CSARSDYSPLHF.

The rearrangement uses TRBV2 and TRBJ2-5; 9 bases map to TRBD1. Germline V CDR1 and CDR2: SNHLY, FYNNEI. V lost 6 bases and J lost 1; bases outside the gene matches: 6. The CDR3 is made up of 15 amino acids. In nucleotides, the CDR3 is TGTGCCAGCAGGGGGACAGGGCGGCGCCAAGAGACCCAGTACTTC. Amino acid sequence: CASRGTGRRQETQYF.

This chain uses TRBV24-1 with TRBJ2-5, with D maybe TRBD1 (5 bases). This CDR3 comprises 14 residues. Trimming removed 4 bases at V and 2 bases at J, with 10 bases between. Looked up from germline, CDR1 is KGHDR and CDR2 is SFDVKD. In nucleotides, the CDR3 is TGTGCCACCAGTGACACCGGACATCAAGAGACCCAGTACTTC. Protein: CATSDTGHQETQYF.

V usage is TRBV2 and J usage is TRBJ1-1; a weak D match, TRBD1 (5 bases). Trimming took off 6 bases at V and 1 base at J, with 15 bases between the two ends. Germline V lookup: CDR1 SNHLY, CDR2 FYNNEI. The CDR3 runs to 15 residues. CDR3 DNA: TGTGCCAGCAGGCCCCTCGGGGGGGGGAACACTGAAGCTTTCTTT. Translation: CASRPLGGGNTEAFF.

This chain links TRBV7-9 with TRBJ2-7; D remains ambiguous. From germline, CDR1 is SEHNR and CDR2 FQNEAQ (reference sequence). V was trimmed by 1 base and J by 6 bases, leaving 7 bases between them. The CDR3 consists of 12 residues. CDR3 DNA: TGTGCCAGCAGCTTAGGGAACCGCGAGCAGTACTTC. Amino acids: CASSLGNREQYF.

This clonotype has a handful of counts. V is TRBV20-1 and J is TRBJ1-6; 8 positions match TRBD1. Trimming removed 1 base from V and 8 bases from J; junction bases left unmatched: 4. CDR1 is DFQATT and CDR2 is SNEGSKA in the germline V gene (reference sequence). The CDR3 runs 14 residues. This CDR3 is CSARGGQVDSPLHF. The CDR3 DNA reads as TGCAGTGCTAGAGGGGGACAGGTCGATTCACCCCTCCACTTT.

The J gene is TRBJ2-7, the V gene TRBV20-1; D tentatively fits TRBD1 or TRBD2 (5 bases each). Germline V CDR1 and CDR2: DFQATT, SNEGSKA (reference sequence). The CDR3 covers 15 residues. Deletions cut 6 bases from V and 2 bases from J, with 20 bases between. This chain's CDR3 is CSAVDREGPPYEQYF. The CDR3 coding sequence is TGCAGTGCCGTTGACAGAGAGGGCCCCCCCTACGAGCAGTACTTC.

This rearrangement joins TRBV25-1 to TRBJ1-6; D perhaps matches TRBD1 (6 bases). Trimming took 7 bases from V and 8 from J, leaving 15 bases between them. The CDR3 contains 14 residues. The germline V gene encodes CDR1 MGHDK and CDR2 SYGVNS. The CDR3 nucleotides are TGTGCCAGCAAGGGGGGGCTTTGGTATTCACCCCTCCACTTT. It encodes CASKGGLWYSPLHF. Complete variable domain (other parts from reference TRBV25-1 and TRBJ1-6): EADIYQTPRYLVIGTGKKITLECSQTMGHDKMYWYQQDPGMELHLIHYSYGVNSTEKGDLSSESTVSRIRTEHFPLTLESARPSHTSQYLCASKGGLWYSPLHFGNGTRLTVT.

The rearrangement uses TRBV2 and TRBJ2-2, with TRBD1 identical over 9 bases. The V gene's germline CDR1 is SNHLY and CDR2 FYNNEI. Trimming at V came to 4 bases and at J to 9 bases, leaving 6 bases not matched to a gene. The CDR3 runs to 14 residues. In DNA form, the CDR3 reads TGTGCCAGCAGTGCACAGGGGGCTAGTCGGGAGCTGTTTTTT. Its translation is CASSAQGASRELFF.

This clonotype came up many times. The chain carries TRBV9 and TRBJ2-7; D may correspond to TRBD1 or TRBD2 (5 bases each). V was pared by 4 bases and J by 2 bases, with 13 bases between. This CDR3 contains 14 residues. Germline CDR1 is SGDLS and CDR2 is YYNGEE. The CDR3 nucleotides read TGTGCCAGCAGCCCATCCGGGGCACCCTACGAGCAGTACTTC. Protein: CASSPSGAPYEQYF.